These 7 T cell receptor beta chains originate from one sample sequenced in a study of beta chain features in type 1 diabetes. Since all of the isolated RNA was reverse transcribed, expressed TCRB transcripts were what got sequenced. Only in-frame clones appear in the TCRdb table, and some are missing; sequencing was by immunoSEQ multiplex PCR. The repertoire includes 400,000 to 550,000 clones, roughly 11% of them detected once, and approximately 0.045% sits in the top ten. The material sequenced was naive CD4+ T cells from blood. Receptor source: a woman aged 18-30 years in good health.

The V and J genes are TRBV14 and TRBJ1-4; D ambiguous. The ends were cut back, 1 base at V and 2 bases at J, with 5 bases in the middle. The CDR3 covers 14 residues. In germline, CDR1 is SGHDN, CDR2 FVKESK. The DNA of the CDR3 is TGTGCCAGCAGCCAAGGGAGGACTAATGAAAAACTGTTTTTT. This sequence encodes CASSQGRTNEKLFF.

The chain carries TRBV27 and TRBJ2-7; 10 bases line up with TRBD1. V lost 3 bases to trimming and J lost 6 bases; unmatched junction nucleotides: 11. The V gene's germline CDR1 is MNHEY and CDR2 SMNVEV (reference sequence). The CDR3 contains 16 residues. The CDR3 bases are TGTGCCAGCAGTTTTCAAGCCCCGGGACAGGGGTCCGAGCAGTACGTC. This encodes CASSFQAPGQGSEQYV.

A few counts support this clone. DNA of the CDR3: TGTGCCAGCTCACGACTCGGGGAGACCCAGTACTTC. Its protein product is CASSRLGETQYF. V usage is TRBV9 and J usage is TRBJ2-5, with D unclear. Per germline, CDR1 SGDLS and CDR2 YYNGEE. Between the trimmed V and J ends, which lost 7 bases and 5 bases, there was a span of 12 bases. The CDR3 contains 12 residues. The full variable domain, with the rest looked up from reference TRBV9 and TRBJ2-5, is DSGVTQTPKHLITATGQRVTLRCSPRSGDLSVYWYQQSLDQGLQFLIQYYNGEERAKGNILERFSAQQFPDLHSELNLSSLELGDSALYFCASSRLGETQYFGPGTRLLVL.

The sample holds a few counts of this clone. The chain employs TRBV18 and TRBJ2-2; D remains ambiguous. This CDR3 region has 16 residues. The germline V and J ends were trimmed by 2 bases and 3 bases, with 13 bases remaining between them. The germline gives CDR1 KGHSH, CDR2 LQKENI. CDR3 protein: CASSPVGRLYTGELFF. The CDR3 DNA follows: TGTGCCAGCTCACCAGTGGGCCGCCTGTACACCGGGGAGCTGTTTTTT.

The chain employs TRBV5-4 and TRBJ2-7, with TRBD2 matching over 11 bases. CDR1 and CDR2 from the germline V gene are SGHNT and YYREEE (reference sequence). The CDR3 loop spans 19 amino acids. Trimming at V came to 2 bases and at J to 4 bases, leaving 17 bases not matched to a gene. Written as DNA, the CDR3 is TGTGCCAGCAGCTTTATGACCCATAGCGGGAGGGCCTTTGTGTACGAGCAGTACTTC. Translated, it gives CASSFMTHSGRAFVYEQYF.

The sample holds a few counts of this clone. The chain has TRBV7-2 and TRBJ2-7; TRBD2 matches at 15 bases. With 5 bases clipped from V and 4 bases from J, the junction kept 15 bases outside the gene matches. Germline values: CDR1 SGHTA, CDR2 FQGNSA. CDR3 size: 19 residues. Here the CDR3 reads CASSPAGLAGGPLLYEQYV. The CDR3, as DNA: TGTGCCAGCAGCCCCGCGGGACTAGCGGGGGGCCCTCTCCTGTACGAGCAGTACGTC.

The sample holds a few counts of this clone. V gene TRBV7-2 combines with J gene TRBJ2-5; D is possibly TRBD2 (6 bases). Germline lookup yields CDR1 SGHTA and CDR2 FQGNSA. The CDR3 runs to 12 residues. V dropped 1 base and J dropped 12 bases, with 12 bases sitting between them. Written as DNA, the CDR3 is TGTGCCAGCAGCTTAGAGTACGGGACTGAGTACTTC. Translated, it gives CASSLEYGTEYF.